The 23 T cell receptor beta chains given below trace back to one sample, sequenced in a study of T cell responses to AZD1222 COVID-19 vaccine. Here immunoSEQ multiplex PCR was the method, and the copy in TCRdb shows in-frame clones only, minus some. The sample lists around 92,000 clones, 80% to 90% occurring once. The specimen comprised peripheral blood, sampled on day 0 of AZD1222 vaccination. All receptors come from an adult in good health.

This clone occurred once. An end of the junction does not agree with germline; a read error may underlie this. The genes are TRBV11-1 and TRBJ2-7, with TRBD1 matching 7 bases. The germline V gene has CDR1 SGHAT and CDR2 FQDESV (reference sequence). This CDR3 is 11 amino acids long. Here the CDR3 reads CASSWGQRLRF. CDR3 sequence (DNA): TGTGCCAGCAGTTGGGGACAGCGGTTACGATTC.

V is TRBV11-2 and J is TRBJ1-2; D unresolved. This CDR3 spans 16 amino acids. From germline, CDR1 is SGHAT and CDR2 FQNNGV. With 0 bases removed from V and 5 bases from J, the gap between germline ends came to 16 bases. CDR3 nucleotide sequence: TGTGCCAGCAGCTTAGAGCTGACTGAAAGCGCTTATGGCTACACCTTC. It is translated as CASSLELTESAYGYTF.

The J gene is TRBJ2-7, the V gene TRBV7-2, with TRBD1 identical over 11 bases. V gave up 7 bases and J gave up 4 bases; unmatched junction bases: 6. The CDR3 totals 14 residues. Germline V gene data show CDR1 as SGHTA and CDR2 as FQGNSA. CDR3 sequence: CASTWGQGVYEQYF. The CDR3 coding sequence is TGTGCCAGCACCTGGGGACAGGGGGTTTACGAGCAGTACTTC.

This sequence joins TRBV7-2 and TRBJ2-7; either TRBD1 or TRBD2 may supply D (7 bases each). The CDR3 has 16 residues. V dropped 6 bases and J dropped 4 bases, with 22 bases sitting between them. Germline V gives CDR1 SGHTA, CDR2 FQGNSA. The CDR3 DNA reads TGTGCCAGCAGTCCACAGGGGCCTAGCGGAATATACGAGCAGTACTTC. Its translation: CASSPQGPSGIYEQYF.

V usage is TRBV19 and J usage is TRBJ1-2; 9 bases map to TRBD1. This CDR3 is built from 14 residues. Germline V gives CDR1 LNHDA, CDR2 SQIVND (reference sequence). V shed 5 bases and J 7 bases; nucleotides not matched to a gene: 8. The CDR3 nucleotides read TGTGCCAGTAGTCCGACAGGGGGAGAAAGTGGCTACACCTTC. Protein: CASSPTGGESGYTF.

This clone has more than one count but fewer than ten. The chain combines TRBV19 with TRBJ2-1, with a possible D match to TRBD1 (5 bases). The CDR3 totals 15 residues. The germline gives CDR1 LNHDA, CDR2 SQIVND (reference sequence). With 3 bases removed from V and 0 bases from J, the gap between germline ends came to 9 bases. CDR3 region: CASSMRTSSYNEQFF. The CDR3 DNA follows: TGTGCCAGTAGTATGAGGACAAGCTCCTACAATGAGCAGTTCTTC.

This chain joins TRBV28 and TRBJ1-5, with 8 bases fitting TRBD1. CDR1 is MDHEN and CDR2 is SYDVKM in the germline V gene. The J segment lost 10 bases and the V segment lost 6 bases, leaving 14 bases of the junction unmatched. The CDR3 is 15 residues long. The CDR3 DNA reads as TGTGCCAGCAGCCCCACTGGCAGGGGGCTACGCCCCCAGCATTTT. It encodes CASSPTGRGLRPQHF.

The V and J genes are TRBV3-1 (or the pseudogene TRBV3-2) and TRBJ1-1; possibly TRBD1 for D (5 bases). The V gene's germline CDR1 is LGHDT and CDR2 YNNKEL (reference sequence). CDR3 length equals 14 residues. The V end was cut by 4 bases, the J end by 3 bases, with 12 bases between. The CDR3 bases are TGTGCCAGCAGCCTCCAGGGAGTTGACACTGAAGCTTTCTTT. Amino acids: CASSLQGVDTEAFF.

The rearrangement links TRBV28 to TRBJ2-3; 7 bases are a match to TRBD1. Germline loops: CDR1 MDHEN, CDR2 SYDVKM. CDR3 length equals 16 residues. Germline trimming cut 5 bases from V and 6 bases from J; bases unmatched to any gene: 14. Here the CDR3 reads CASSHRGVAVGDTQYF. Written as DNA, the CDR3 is TGTGCCAGCAGTCACAGGGGTGTTGCGGTAGGCGATACGCAGTATTTT.

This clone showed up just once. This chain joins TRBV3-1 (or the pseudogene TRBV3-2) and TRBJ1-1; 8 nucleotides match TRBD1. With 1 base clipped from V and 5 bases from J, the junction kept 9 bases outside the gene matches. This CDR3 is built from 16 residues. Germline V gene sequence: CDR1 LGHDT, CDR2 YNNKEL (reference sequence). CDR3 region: CASSQGTGRSRTEAFF. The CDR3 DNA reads TGTGCCAGCAGCCAAGGGACAGGGAGATCTCGGACTGAAGCTTTCTTT.

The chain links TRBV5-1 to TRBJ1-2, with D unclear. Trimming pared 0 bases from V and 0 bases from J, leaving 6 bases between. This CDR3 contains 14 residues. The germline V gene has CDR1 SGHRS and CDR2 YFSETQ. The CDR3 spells CASSLGFSNYGYTF. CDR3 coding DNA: TGCGCCAGCAGCTTGGGGTTTTCTAACTATGGCTACACCTTC.

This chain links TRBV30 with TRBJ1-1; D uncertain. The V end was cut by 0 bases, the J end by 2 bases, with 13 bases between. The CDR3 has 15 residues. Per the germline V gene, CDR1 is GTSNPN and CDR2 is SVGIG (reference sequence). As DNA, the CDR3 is TGTGCCTGGAGTGTACTCGGTTTAGGAAACACTGAAGCTTTCTTT. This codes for CAWSVLGLGNTEAFF. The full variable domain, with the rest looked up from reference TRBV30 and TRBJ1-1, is SQTIHQWPATLVQPVGSPLSLECTVEGTSNPNLYWYRQAAGRGLQLLFYSVGIGQISSEVPQNLSASRPQDRQFILSSKKLLLSDSGFYLCAWSVLGLGNTEAFFGQGTRLTVV.

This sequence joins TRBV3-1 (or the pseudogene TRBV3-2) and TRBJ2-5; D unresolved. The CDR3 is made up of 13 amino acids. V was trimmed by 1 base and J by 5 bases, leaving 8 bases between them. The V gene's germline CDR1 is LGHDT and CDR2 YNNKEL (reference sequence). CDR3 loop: CASSQVPGETQYF. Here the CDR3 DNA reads TGTGCCAGCAGCCAAGTGCCAGGCGAGACCCAGTACTTC.

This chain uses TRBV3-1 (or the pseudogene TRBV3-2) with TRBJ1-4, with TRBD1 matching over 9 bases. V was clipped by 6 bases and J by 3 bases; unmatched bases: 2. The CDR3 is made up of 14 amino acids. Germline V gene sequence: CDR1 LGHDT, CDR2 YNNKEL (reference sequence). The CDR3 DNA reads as TGTGCCAGCAGTCGGACAGGGGCTAATGAAAAACTGTTTTTT. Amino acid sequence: CASSRTGANEKLFF.

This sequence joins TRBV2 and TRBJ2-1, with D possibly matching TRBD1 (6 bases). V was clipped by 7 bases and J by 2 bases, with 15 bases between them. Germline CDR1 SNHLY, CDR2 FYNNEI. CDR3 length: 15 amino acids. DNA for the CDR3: TGTGCCAGCAAGGTAGGGGGTACGCCCTACAATGAGCAGTTCTTC. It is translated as CASKVGGTPYNEQFF.

CDR3 sequence (DNA): TGTGCCAGCTCGACAGAGAGCAATCAGCCCCAGCATTTT. This translates into CASSTESNQPQHF. The chain has TRBV6-5 and TRBJ1-5; tentatively, D is TRBD1 (5 bases). The CDR3 contains 13 residues. V lost 8 bases and J 1 base, leaving 9 bases between the germline ends. Germline V lookup: CDR1 MNHEY, CDR2 SVGAGI.

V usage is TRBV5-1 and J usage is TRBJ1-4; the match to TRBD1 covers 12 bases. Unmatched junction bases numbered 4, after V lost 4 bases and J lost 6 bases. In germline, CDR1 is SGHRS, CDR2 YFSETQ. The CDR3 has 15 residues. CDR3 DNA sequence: TGCGCCAGCAGCGGGGGACAGGGGGCGCATGAAAAACTGTTTTTT. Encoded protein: CASSGGQGAHEKLFF.

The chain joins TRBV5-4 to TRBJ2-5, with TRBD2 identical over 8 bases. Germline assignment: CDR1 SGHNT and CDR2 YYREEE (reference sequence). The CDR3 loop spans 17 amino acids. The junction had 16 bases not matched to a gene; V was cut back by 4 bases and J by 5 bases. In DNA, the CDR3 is TGTGCCAGCAGCGAACGGCTTTTAGCGGGCGGGGGGGAGACCCAGTACTTC. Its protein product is CASSERLLAGGGETQYF.

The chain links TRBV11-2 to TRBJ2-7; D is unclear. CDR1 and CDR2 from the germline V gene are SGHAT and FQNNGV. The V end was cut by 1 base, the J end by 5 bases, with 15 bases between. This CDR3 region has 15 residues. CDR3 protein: CASSLGGNTAHEQYF. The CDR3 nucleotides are TGTGCCAGCAGCTTAGGAGGAAATACCGCCCACGAGCAGTACTTC.

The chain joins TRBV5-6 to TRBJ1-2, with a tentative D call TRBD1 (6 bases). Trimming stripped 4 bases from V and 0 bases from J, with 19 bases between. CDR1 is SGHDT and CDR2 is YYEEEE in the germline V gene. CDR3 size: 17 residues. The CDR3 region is CASSGRGKSKANYGYTF. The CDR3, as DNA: TGTGCCAGCAGCGGGAGGGGGAAGAGTAAAGCTAACTATGGCTACACCTTC.

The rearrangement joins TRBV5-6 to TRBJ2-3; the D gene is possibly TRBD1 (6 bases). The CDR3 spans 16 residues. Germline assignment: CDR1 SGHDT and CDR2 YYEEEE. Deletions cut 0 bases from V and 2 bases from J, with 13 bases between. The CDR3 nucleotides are TGTGCCAGCAGCTTGGAGGGGACACTATCCACAGATACGCAGTATTTT. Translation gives CASSLEGTLSTDTQYF.

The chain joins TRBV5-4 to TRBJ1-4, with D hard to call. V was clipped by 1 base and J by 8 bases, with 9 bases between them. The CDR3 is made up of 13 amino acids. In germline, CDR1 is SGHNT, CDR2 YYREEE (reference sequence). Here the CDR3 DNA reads TGTGCCAGCAGCTTGATTACGGACGAAAAACTGTTTTTT. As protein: CASSLITDEKLFF.

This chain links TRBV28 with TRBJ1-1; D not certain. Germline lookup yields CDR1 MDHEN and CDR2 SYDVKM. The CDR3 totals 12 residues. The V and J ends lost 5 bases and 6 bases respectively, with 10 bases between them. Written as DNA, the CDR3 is TGTGCCAGCAGTGCTAGTAGGCCTGAAGCTTTCTTT. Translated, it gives CASSASRPEAFF.